A selection of T cell receptor beta chains follows, all from one sample in a study of shared clonotypes between healthy human individuals. Libraries were prepared by immunoSEQ multiplex PCR; TCRdb keeps only in-frame clonotypes and omits some of them. The sample shows about 460,000 clones, more than 70% of them seen only once. Sequencing input: PBMCs. The receptors here all came from a woman between 40 and 55 years old in good health. Some clones in this sample may be carry-over from other donors' samples. Each CDR3 is given with its conserved first and last residue. Fields, in order: J gene, V gene, CDR3 protein.

j_call: TRBJ2-5; v_call: TRBV28; cdr3_aa: CASSFRPRTGTIQETQYF
j_call: TRBJ1-1; v_call: TRBV30; cdr3_aa: CAWKRGRTEAFF
j_call: TRBJ2-3; v_call: TRBV30; cdr3_aa: CAWSVGGRASTDTQYF
j_call: TRBJ2-7; v_call: TRBV9; cdr3_aa: CASSKGQGSYEQYF
j_call: TRBJ1-2; v_call: TRBV2; cdr3_aa: CASSETLYSYTF
j_call: TRBJ2-7; v_call: TRBV21-1; cdr3_aa: CASSDPGSPSSYEQYF
j_call: TRBJ1-1; v_call: TRBV10-3; cdr3_aa: CAITPGQVNTEAFF
j_call: TRBJ2-5; v_call: TRBV9; cdr3_aa: CASSVGRTEETQYF
j_call: TRBJ2-7; v_call: TRBV28; cdr3_aa: CASSSPGAGEGNLYEQYF
j_call: TRBJ2-3; v_call: TRBV5-1; cdr3_aa: CASKWGNSYTDTQYF
j_call: TRBJ1-1; v_call: TRBV5-4; cdr3_aa: CASSSPGQDTEAFF
j_call: TRBJ1-4; v_call: TRBV9; cdr3_aa: CASSGGWANEKLFF
j_call: TRBJ2-1; v_call: TRBV7-2; cdr3_aa: CASSSRTSGSRGNEQFF
j_call: TRBJ2-7; v_call: TRBV5-6; cdr3_aa: CASSRGTSGFSYEQYF
j_call: TRBJ2-6; v_call: TRBV5-1; cdr3_aa: CASSLGLAGYHSGANVLTF
j_call: TRBJ2-7; v_call: TRBV7-7; cdr3_aa: CASSHRVRGLYEQYF
j_call: TRBJ2-7; v_call: TRBV13; cdr3_aa: CASSRTGTGGEQYF
j_call: TRBJ2-7; v_call: TRBV15; cdr3_aa: CATSPQFSAGGNEQYF
j_call: TRBJ1-2; v_call: TRBV5-1; cdr3_aa: CASSPLGDGYTF
j_call: TRBJ1-1; v_call: TRBV2; cdr3_aa: CASSLDRMNTEAFF
j_call: TRBJ2-1; v_call: TRBV11-2; cdr3_aa: CASSPVMGTLVSYNEQFF